The 10 T cell receptor beta chains reported below all come from one sample, sequenced in a study of blood T cell repertoires in COVID-19. Generated by immunoSEQ multiplex PCR, the TCRdb table keeps only in-frame clones and is missing some. The sample lists around 58,000 clones, roughly 89% occurring once. The sequencing input was peripheral blood. The receptors here all came from a man aged 55 to 70 with active COVID-19.

This chain connects TRBV19 to TRBJ2-2; 7 bases agree with TRBD2. CDR3 length: 16 residues. Unmatched junction bases numbered 15, after V lost 9 bases and J lost 5 bases. Germline loops: CDR1 LNHDA, CDR2 SQIVND (reference sequence). The CDR3 coding sequence is TGTGCCAGCAACCTGAATGCGGGAGTGGGGACCGGGGAGCTGTTTTTT. Translating it yields CASNLNAGVGTGELFF.

The chain combines TRBV6-1 with TRBJ1-2, with 9 bases identical to TRBD1. The germline V gene encodes CDR1 MNHNS and CDR2 SASEGT. V trimming: 3 bases; J trimming: 5 bases; junction bases outside the gene matches: 7. The CDR3 covers 15 residues. The CDR3 bases are TGTGCCAGCAGTGACGGAAACAGGGGGCTGTATGGCTACACCTTC. Translating gives CASSDGNRGLYGYTF.

This chain links TRBV6-4 with TRBJ1-1, with D possibly matching TRBD1 (6 bases). CDR1 is MRHNA and CDR2 is SNTAGT in the germline V gene. The CDR3 has 13 amino acids. V gave up 5 bases and J gave up 3 bases, with 10 bases separating them. The chain's CDR3 is CASSQQGYTEAFF. CDR3 DNA: TGTGCCAGCAGTCAACAGGGATACACTGAAGCTTTCTTT.

The chain links TRBV30 to TRBJ2-3; 8 bases fit TRBD2. The CDR3 has 13 amino acids. With 8 bases clipped from V and 4 bases from J, the junction kept 8 bases outside the gene matches. CDR1 is GTSNPN, CDR2 SVGIG, per germline (reference sequence). The CDR3 reads CALSRGGSDTQYF. DNA of the CDR3: TGTGCCCTCTCTCGGGGGGGGTCAGATACGCAGTATTTT. The full variable domain, in which reference TRBV30 and TRBJ2-3 provide the parts outside the CDR3, is SQTIHQWPATLVQPVGSPLSLECTVEGTSNPNLYWYRQAAGRGLQLLFYSVGIGQISSEVPQNLSASRPQDRQFILSSKKLLLSDSGFYLCALSRGGSDTQYFGPGTRLTVL.

This sequence joins TRBV5-6 and TRBJ2-6; D gene ambiguous. The CDR3 is 15 amino acids. Trimming stripped 4 bases from V and 2 bases from J, with 10 bases between. Germline CDR1 and CDR2: SGHDT and YYEEEE. Here the CDR3 reads CASSPPEAGANVLTF. The CDR3 nucleotides are TGTGCCAGCAGCCCCCCAGAGGCTGGGGCCAACGTCCTGACTTTC. The full variable domain, rest sourced from reference TRBV5-6 and TRBJ2-6, is DAGVTQSPTHLIKTRGQQVTLRCSPKSGHDTVSWYQQALGQGPQFIFQYYEEEERQRGNFPDRFSGHQFPNYSSELNVNALLLGDSALYLCASSPPEAGANVLTFGAGSRLTVL.

This sequence joins TRBV27 and TRBJ1-2, with D possibly being TRBD1 (6 bases). Trimming removed 6 bases at V and 14 bases at J, with 22 bases between. CDR1 is MNHEY, CDR2 SMNVEV, per germline (reference sequence). The CDR3 covers 13 residues. The CDR3, as DNA: TGTGCCAGCAGCAGCCTCCTCGGGCAGGGGTCGACCTTC. Encoded protein: CASSSLLGQGSTF.

The rearrangement joins TRBV10-3 to TRBJ1-4; tentatively, D is TRBD1 (6 bases). This CDR3 spans 16 amino acids. Germline V gene lookup returns CDR1 ENHRY and CDR2 SYGVKD. The germline V and J ends were trimmed by 0 bases and 5 bases, with 13 bases remaining between them. This CDR3 reads CAISESAGGTNEKLFF. CDR3 nucleotides: TGTGCCATCAGTGAGTCAGCGGGAGGGACAAATGAAAAACTGTTTTTT.

This clone came up once. This chain joins TRBV5-6 and TRBJ2-3; D is perhaps TRBD2 (5 bases). With 5 bases removed from V and 0 bases from J, the gap between germline ends came to 13 bases. CDR1 and CDR2 from the germline V gene are SGHDT and YYEEEE. There are 15 residues in the CDR3. The CDR3 bases are TGTGCCAGCAGGAGGGAAACTTCTAGCACAGATACGCAGTATTTT. This translates into CASRRETSSTDTQYF.

The V gene is TRBV15, the J gene TRBJ2-3, with D hard to call. The V end lost 1 base, the J end lost 0 bases, and 14 bases lay between the germline ends. CDR1 is LNHNV and CDR2 is YYDKDF in the germline V gene (reference sequence). This CDR3 comprises 17 residues. CDR3 sequence reads: CATSRGGGKRSTDTQYF. The DNA for the CDR3 is TGTGCCACCAGCAGAGGTGGCGGCAAAAGAAGCACAGATACGCAGTATTTT.

The rearrangement uses TRBV5-6 and TRBJ2-1; 7 bases map to TRBD1. This CDR3 has 15 residues. Germline V CDR1 and CDR2: SGHDT, YYEEEE. The junction had 10 bases not matched to a gene; V was cut back by 4 bases and J by 6 bases. This chain's CDR3 is CASSVDRPWGNEQFF. The CDR3 coding sequence is TGTGCCAGCAGCGTGGACAGGCCGTGGGGCAATGAGCAGTTCTTC.